The present T cell receptor (beta chain) was sequenced within a study of T cell responses to AZD1222 COVID-19 vaccine. The wider study: Some second doses came at about 4 weeks and others at about 12 weeks; these were pooled.

Comments on this clone: The target antigen is unknown.

Study-level findings and limits: The study identified only a handful of AZD1222 recipients as seropositive at baseline.

Germline V gives CDR1 SGHTA, CDR2 FQGNSA. V trimming: 5 bases; J trimming: 4 bases; junction bases outside the gene matches: 12. The CDR3 consists of 16 residues. Sequencing was performed with immunoSEQ multiplex PCR; in TCRdb, only in-frame clones are kept and a portion is missing. The sample consists of roughly 76,000 clones, about 88% of them appearing once. This chain joins TRBV7-2 and TRBJ2-3; 7 positions agree with TRBD2. The receptor comes from an adult in good health. The sequences come from peripheral blood, collected on day 0 of AZD1222 vaccination. CDR3 loop: CASSLGLSGTADTQYF. CDR3 DNA: TGTGCCAGCAGCCTCGGACTAAGCGGGACCGCAGATACGCAGTATTTT.